A single sample is the source of the 21 T cell receptor beta chains below, sequenced in a study of control samples from healthy donors and cancer patients (dated by TCRdb to 2018 to 2020). The library was made by the immunoSEQ multiplex PCR assay. TCRdb mirrors the immuneACCESS table, restricted to in-frame sequences. Some clones are absent from its copies; in checked studies, under half trace to an unresolved V gene, and the reason for the others is unknown. Within this sample are about 42,000 clones, with around four fifths of them counted one time only. The top ten clones comprise about 45% of the sample. The specimen sequenced was blood. The receptors were gathered from a man between 60 and 70 years old in good health.

CDR3: CAWSVGSGLTGETQYF. The CDR3 nucleotides are TGTGCCTGGAGTGTAGGGTCGGGACTAACGGGGGAGACCCAGTACTTC. The V and J genes are TRBV30 and TRBJ2-5; 7 nucleotides align to TRBD2. The CDR3 has 16 amino acids. With V trimmed by 0 bases and J by 5 bases, 12 bases remained unmatched. CDR1 and CDR2 from the germline V gene are GTSNPN and SVGIG (reference sequence).

The chain carries TRBV5-1 and TRBJ1-2; 8 bases line up with TRBD1. The germline V gene encodes CDR1 SGHRS and CDR2 YFSETQ. The CDR3 length is 14 residues. The V gene end was trimmed by 1 base and the J gene end by 2 bases; junction bases not matched to a gene: 1. The CDR3: CASSLRTGNYGYTF. CDR3 DNA sequence: TGCGCCAGCAGCTTGAGGACAGGGAACTATGGCTACACCTTC.

This clone was counted between two and nine times. The J gene is TRBJ1-4, the V gene TRBV18, with TRBD1 as a possible D gene (5 bases). CDR1 is KGHSH and CDR2 is LQKENI in the germline V gene. The length of the CDR3 is 15 residues. Trimming cost V 7 bases and J 3 bases, with 15 bases left between them. The CDR3 loop is CASFPLRQPNEKLFF. CDR3 in DNA: TGTGCCAGCTTCCCCCTGAGACAGCCTAATGAAAAACTGTTTTTT.

This chain links TRBV5-4 with TRBJ2-2, with 8 bases identical to TRBD2. With 1 base clipped from V and 5 bases from J, the junction kept 7 bases outside the gene matches. Germline CDR1 reads SGHNT; CDR2 reads YYREEE (reference sequence). CDR3 length: 16 residues. This chain's CDR3 is CASSLNPAGVTGELFF. CDR3 sequence (DNA): TGTGCCAGCAGCTTGAATCCAGCGGGAGTGACCGGGGAGCTGTTTTTT.

This rearrangement joins TRBV15 to TRBJ2-5; TRBD2 matches 9 bases. Trimming cost V 1 base and J 3 bases; bases outside gene matches: 3. The CDR3 runs 15 residues. Germline V gives CDR1 LNHNV, CDR2 YYDKDF (reference sequence). The DNA for the CDR3 is TGTGCCACCAGCAGAGGGACTAGCGAGGAAGAGACCCAGTACTTC. Amino acids: CATSRGTSEEETQYF.

The chain couples TRBV6-2 or TRBV6-3 to TRBJ1-2; TRBD1 agrees at 9 bases. Germline V gives CDR1 MNHEY, CDR2 SVGEGT. This CDR3 has 15 amino acids. The J segment lost 4 bases and the V segment lost 5 bases, leaving 8 bases of the junction unmatched. The CDR3 coding sequence is TGTGCCAGCAGTGACCCGGGACAGGGAGCCTATGGCTACACCTTC. This gives the protein CASSDPGQGAYGYTF.

The chain links TRBV2 to TRBJ1-4; D remains ambiguous. Trimming cost V 6 bases and J 0 bases, with 11 bases left between them. Looked up from germline, CDR1 is SNHLY and CDR2 is FYNNEI. This CDR3 has 15 residues. CDR3 residues: CASRVTATTNEKLFF. DNA for the CDR3: TGTGCCAGCAGGGTAACAGCGACAACTAATGAAAAACTGTTTTTT.

V and J are TRBV28 and TRBJ1-5; D is perhaps TRBD1 (6 bases). The ends were cut back, 5 bases at V and 2 bases at J, with 16 bases in the middle. CDR3 length: 16 amino acids. Germline assignment: CDR1 MDHEN and CDR2 SYDVKM. Here the CDR3 DNA reads TGTGCCAGCAGTCGGGGGGGGCGAATAGGCAATCAGCCCCAGCATTTT. Translating it yields CASSRGGRIGNQPQHF.

This clone was recorded only once. The rearrangement uses TRBV6-2 or TRBV6-3 and TRBJ1-1, with D hard to call. V was pared by 2 bases and J by 3 bases, with 10 bases between. Per the germline V gene, CDR1 is MNHEY and CDR2 is SVGEGT. This CDR3 has 14 amino acids. The CDR3 sequence is CASSYRFGYTEAFF. For the CDR3, the DNA is TGTGCCAGCAGTTACCGTTTTGGGTACACTGAAGCTTTCTTT.

V gene TRBV27 combines with J gene TRBJ2-2; D gene ambiguous. The V end was cut by 7 bases, the J end by 4 bases, with 13 bases between. The CDR3 covers 14 residues. Germline assignment: CDR1 MNHEY and CDR2 SMNVEV (reference sequence). The CDR3 DNA reads as TGTGCCAGCACCCTTGGGTCAGGCACCGGGGAGCTGTTTTTT. This sequence encodes CASTLGSGTGELFF.

The J gene is TRBJ1-3, the V gene TRBV11-3, with D maybe TRBD1 (5 bases). The V and J ends lost 5 bases and 0 bases respectively, with 11 bases between them. The CDR3 is 15 residues long. Germline V CDR1 and CDR2: SGHNT, YENEEA. For the CDR3, the DNA is TGTGCCAGCAGCCAAACAGGAGTCTCTGGAAACACCATATATTTT. This codes for CASSQTGVSGNTIYF.

The chain uses TRBV28 and TRBJ1-2, with D possibly matching TRBD1 (5 bases). The germline V gene encodes CDR1 MDHEN and CDR2 SYDVKM. Trimming pared 4 bases from V and 4 bases from J, leaving 10 bases between. The CDR3 contains 13 residues. CDR3 amino acids: CASSSSGTYGYTF. The CDR3 DNA follows: TGTGCCAGCAGTTCATCAGGGACCTATGGCTACACCTTC.

DNA of the CDR3: TGCAGCGCCCGGGACATGAACACTGAAGCTTTCTTT. This gives the protein CSARDMNTEAFF. The V and J genes are TRBV29-1 and TRBJ1-1; tentatively, D is TRBD1 (6 bases). The V and J ends lost 7 bases and 0 bases respectively, with 9 bases between them. Germline V gene lookup returns CDR1 SQVTM and CDR2 ANQGSEA. This CDR3 has 12 residues. The complete variable domain, with remaining parts taken from reference TRBV29-1 and TRBJ1-1, reads SAVISQKPSRDICQRGTSLTIQCQVDSQVTMMFWYRQQPGQSLTLIATANQGSEATYESGFVIDKFPISRPNLTFSTLTVSNMSPEDSSIYLCSARDMNTEAFFGQGTRLTVV.

The V gene is TRBV12-3 or TRBV12-4, the J gene TRBJ1-4; D remains unclear. The germline V and J ends were trimmed by 5 bases and 10 bases, with 11 bases remaining between them. The CDR3 totals 12 residues. CDR3 coding DNA: TGTGCCAGCAGTCCTGGGGTCGGAAAACTGTTTTTT. Translated, it gives CASSPGVGKLFF.

V usage is TRBV6-5 and J usage is TRBJ2-1, with D unclear. The CDR3 is 14 residues long. V lost 7 bases to trimming and J lost 5 bases, with 15 bases between them. CDR1 and CDR2 from the germline V gene are MNHEY and SVGAGI. CDR3 residues: CASTRVNGNNEQFF. CDR3 in DNA: TGTGCCAGCACCAGAGTCAACGGTAACAATGAGCAGTTCTTC.

This clone showed up just once. J is TRBJ2-2 and V is TRBV9; tentatively, D is TRBD1 or TRBD2 (5 bases each). V lost 0 bases and J lost 4, with 7 bases in between. CDR3 length: 14 amino acids. The germline V gene has CDR1 SGDLS and CDR2 YYNGEE. The DNA for the CDR3 is TGTGCCAGCAGCGTAGCCGGGACCACCGGGGAGCTGTTTTTT. Translated, it gives CASSVAGTTGELFF. The entire variable domain, with the rest obtained from reference TRBV9 and TRBJ2-2, is as follows: DSGVTQTPKHLITATGQRVTLRCSPRSGDLSVYWYQQSLDQGLQFLIQYYNGEERAKGNILERFSAQQFPDLHSELNLSSLELGDSALYFCASSVAGTTGELFFGEGSRLTVL.

The chain has TRBV21-1 and TRBJ2-1; TRBD2 is the table's D call, not checked against the DNA. TRBV21-1 has pseudogene status. The CDR3 covers 16 residues. The CDR3 sequence: CASIGPLAGDSNEQFF. As DNA, the CDR3 is TGTGCCAGCATTGGTCCCCTAGCGGGAGACTCCAATGAGCAGTTCTTC.

The J gene is TRBJ2-2, the V gene TRBV29-1; D not certain. Germline V gene lookup returns CDR1 SQVTM and CDR2 ANQGSEA. Deletions cut 4 bases from V and 3 bases from J, with 12 bases between. This CDR3 comprises 14 residues. CDR3 in amino acids: CSVVGQVDTGELFF. The CDR3 DNA reads TGCAGCGTTGTAGGGCAGGTTGACACCGGGGAGCTGTTTTTT.

The chain couples TRBV6-5 to TRBJ1-5, with TRBD1 as a possible D gene (5 bases). CDR3 length: 15 amino acids. Germline V gene sequence: CDR1 MNHEY, CDR2 SVGAGI. Trimming pared 6 bases from V and 7 bases from J, leaving 19 bases between. The CDR3 protein is CASRRTSGIPQPQHF. CDR3 coding DNA: TGTGCCAGCAGACGGACCTCAGGGATCCCCCAGCCCCAGCATTTT.

On this clone: One end of the junction does not line up with germline, which may come from a read error. The chain employs TRBV7-2 and TRBJ2-1; D assignment may be TRBD1 or TRBD2 (5 bases each). CDR1 and CDR2 (germline): SGHTA, FQGNSA. The CDR3 extends over 13 amino acids. The CDR3 reads CASSLVAGLVGVF. The CDR3 nucleotides are TGTGCCAGCAGCTTAGTGGCGGGCCTAGTAGGGGTCTTC.

V gene TRBV7-2 combines with J gene TRBJ2-7; D might be TRBD1 or TRBD2, each matching 5 bases. The CDR3 contains 15 residues. Germline CDR1 reads SGHTA; CDR2 reads FQGNSA. Trimming took 3 bases from V and 4 from J, leaving 16 bases between them. The CDR3 is CASSFFGTLGYEQYF. In DNA, the CDR3 is TGTGCCAGCAGCTTCTTTGGGACCCTGGGGTACGAGCAGTACTTC.